This T cell receptor (beta chain) emerged from a study of human T cells and chemical hapten exposure. This clonotype occurred many times. The V and J ends lost 1 base and 1 base respectively, with 10 bases between them. The CDR3 totals 15 residues. Germline values: CDR1 SGHKS, CDR2 YYEKEE (reference sequence). MiXCR was run by TCRdb on the RACE reads, yielding one entry per CDR3 protein. The sample includes around 300,000 distinct CDR3 sequences, roughly 7.4% of them seen just once. Time point meaning: pre-sensitization, week 0. The sample's treatment: therapeutic diphenylcyclopropenone sensitization with weekly scalp DPC.

This TCR came from a man aged 18-30 years with alopecia areata. Some clones in this sample may be carry-over from other donors' samples. The J gene is TRBJ2-3, the V gene TRBV5-5; no definite D call. The source material was whole blood, sampled in connection with sensitization to the hapten diphenylcyclopropenone (DPC). The CDR3 sequence is CASSLLTTRTDTQYF. The CDR3, as DNA: TGTGCCAGCAGCTTGCTAACGACGCGCACAGATACGCAGTATTTT.